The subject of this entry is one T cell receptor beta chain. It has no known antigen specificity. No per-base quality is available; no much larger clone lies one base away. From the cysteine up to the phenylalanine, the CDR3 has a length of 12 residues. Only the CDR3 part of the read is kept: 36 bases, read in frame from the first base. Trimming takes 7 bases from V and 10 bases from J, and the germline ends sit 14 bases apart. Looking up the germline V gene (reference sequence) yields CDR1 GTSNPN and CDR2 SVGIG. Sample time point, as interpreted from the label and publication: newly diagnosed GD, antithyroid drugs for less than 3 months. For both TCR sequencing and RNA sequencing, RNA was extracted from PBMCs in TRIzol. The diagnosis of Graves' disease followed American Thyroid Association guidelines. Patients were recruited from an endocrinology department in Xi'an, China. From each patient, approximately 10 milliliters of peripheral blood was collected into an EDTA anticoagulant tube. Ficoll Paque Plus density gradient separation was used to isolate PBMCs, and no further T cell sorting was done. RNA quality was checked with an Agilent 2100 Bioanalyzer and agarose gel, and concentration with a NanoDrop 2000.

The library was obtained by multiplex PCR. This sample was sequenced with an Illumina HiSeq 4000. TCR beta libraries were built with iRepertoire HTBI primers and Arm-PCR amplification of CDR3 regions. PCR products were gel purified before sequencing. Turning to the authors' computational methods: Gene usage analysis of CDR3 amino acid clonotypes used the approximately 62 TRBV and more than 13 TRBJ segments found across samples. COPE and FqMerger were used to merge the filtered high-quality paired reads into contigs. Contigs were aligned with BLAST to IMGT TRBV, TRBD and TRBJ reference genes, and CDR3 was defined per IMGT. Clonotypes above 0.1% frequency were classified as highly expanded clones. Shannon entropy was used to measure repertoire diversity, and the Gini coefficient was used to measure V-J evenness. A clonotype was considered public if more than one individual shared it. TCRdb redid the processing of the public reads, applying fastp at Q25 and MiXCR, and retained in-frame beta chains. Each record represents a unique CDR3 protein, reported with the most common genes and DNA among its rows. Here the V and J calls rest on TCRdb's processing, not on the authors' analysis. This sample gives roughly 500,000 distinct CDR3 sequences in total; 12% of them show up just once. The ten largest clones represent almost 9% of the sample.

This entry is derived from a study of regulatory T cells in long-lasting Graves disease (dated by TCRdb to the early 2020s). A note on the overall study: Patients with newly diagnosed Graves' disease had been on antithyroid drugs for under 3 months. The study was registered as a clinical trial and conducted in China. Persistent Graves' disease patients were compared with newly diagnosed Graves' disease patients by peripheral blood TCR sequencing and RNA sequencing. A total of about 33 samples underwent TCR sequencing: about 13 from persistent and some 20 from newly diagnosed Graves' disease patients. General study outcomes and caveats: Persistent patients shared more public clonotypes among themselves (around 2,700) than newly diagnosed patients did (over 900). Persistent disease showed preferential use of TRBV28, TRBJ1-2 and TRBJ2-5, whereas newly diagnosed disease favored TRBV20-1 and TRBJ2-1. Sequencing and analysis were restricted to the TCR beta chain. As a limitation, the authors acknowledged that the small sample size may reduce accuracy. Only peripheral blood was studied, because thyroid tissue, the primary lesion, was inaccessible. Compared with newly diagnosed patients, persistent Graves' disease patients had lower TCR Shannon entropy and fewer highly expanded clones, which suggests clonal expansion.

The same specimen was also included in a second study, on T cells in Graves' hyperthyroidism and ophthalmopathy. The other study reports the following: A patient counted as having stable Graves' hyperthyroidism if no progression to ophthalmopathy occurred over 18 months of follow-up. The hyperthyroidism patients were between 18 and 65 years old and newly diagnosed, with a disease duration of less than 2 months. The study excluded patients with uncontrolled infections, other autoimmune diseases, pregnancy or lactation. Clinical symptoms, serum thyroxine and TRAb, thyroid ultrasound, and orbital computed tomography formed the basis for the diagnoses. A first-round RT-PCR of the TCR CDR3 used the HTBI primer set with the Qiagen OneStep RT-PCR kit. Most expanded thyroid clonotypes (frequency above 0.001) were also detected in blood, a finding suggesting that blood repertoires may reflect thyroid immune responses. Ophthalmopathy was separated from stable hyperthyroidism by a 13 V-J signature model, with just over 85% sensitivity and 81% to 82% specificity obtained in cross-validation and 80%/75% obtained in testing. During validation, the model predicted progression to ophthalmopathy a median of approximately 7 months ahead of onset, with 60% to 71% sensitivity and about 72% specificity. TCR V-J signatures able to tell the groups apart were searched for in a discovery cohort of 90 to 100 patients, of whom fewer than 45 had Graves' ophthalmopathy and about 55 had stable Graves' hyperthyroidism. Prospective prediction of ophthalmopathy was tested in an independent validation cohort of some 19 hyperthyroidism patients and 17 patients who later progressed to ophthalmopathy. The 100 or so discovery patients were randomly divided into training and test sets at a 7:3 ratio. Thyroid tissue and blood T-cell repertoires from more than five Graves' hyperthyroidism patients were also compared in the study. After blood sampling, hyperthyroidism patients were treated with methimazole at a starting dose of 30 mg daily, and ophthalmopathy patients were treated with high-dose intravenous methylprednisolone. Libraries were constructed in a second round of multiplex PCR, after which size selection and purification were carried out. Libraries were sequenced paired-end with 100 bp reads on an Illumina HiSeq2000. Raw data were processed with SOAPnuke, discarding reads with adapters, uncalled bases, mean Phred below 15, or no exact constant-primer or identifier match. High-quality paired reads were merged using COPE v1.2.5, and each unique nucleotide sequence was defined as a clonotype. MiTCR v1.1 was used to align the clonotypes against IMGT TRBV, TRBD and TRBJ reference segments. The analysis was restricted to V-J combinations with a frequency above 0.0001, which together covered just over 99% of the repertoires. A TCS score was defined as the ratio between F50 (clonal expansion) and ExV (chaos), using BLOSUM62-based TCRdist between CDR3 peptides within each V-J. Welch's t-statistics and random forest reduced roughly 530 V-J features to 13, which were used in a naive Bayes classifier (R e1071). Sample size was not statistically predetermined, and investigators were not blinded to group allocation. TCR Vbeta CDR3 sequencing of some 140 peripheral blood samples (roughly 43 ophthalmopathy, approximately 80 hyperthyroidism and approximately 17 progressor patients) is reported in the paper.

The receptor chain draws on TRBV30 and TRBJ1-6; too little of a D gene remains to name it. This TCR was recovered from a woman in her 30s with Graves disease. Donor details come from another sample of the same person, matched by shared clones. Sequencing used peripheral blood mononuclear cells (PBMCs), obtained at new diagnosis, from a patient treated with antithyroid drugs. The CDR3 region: CASDRKESPLHF. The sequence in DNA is TGTGCCTCGGACCGGAAAGAATCACCCCTCCACTTT.